The TCR beta chain described here comes from a study of blood T cell repertoires in COVID-19. Across the study: Nucleic acid was either cDNA or gDNA, and it came from T cells, B-cell-depleted T cells, or PBMCs.

Clones were read by immunoSEQ multiplex PCR, and TCRdb kept only the in-frame ones, dropping some. The data show more than 300,000 clones, roughly 90% seen once. The V end lost 3 bases, the J end lost 6 bases, and 11 bases lay between the germline ends. The germline gives CDR1 MNHEY, CDR2 SVGAGI. The CDR3 is made up of 14 amino acids. Material: peripheral blood. The receptor was isolated from a woman aged 25 to 39 with COVID-19, enrolled during active disease. The V call is TRBV6-5, the J call TRBJ1-4; the D is unclear. The CDR3 region is CASSYGQSDEKLFF. The CDR3 DNA sequence: TGTGCCAGCAGTTATGGGCAAAGTGATGAAAAACTGTTTTTT.